The source of this TCR beta chain is a study of blood T cells in healthy people across ages. Study in general: The capture of about one barcoded beta molecule per two T cells was achieved by template switching.

Overall study findings and caveats: The unknown donor CMV status may have confounded expanded clonotype changes.

About this clonotype itself: Its antigen is undetermined.

The CDR3 loop spans 13 amino acids. J gave up 9 bases and V 6 bases, and 8 bases lay outside the gene matches. Germline V lookup: CDR1 SNHLY, CDR2 FYNNEI. Each sample had at least 6 million PBMCs isolated. The authors ran a second PCR of roughly 6 to 12 cycles using a sample-barcoded 5' primer and a J-beta primer mix. Carrying 12 random nucleotides, a template-switch adaptor labeled each individual cDNA molecule. TCRdb called the 5' RACE reads again in MiXCR, with one record for every CDR3 protein. The table shows about 580,000 distinct CDR3 sequences, with around half occurring only once. The chain carries TRBV2 and TRBJ2-1, with 7 nucleotides matching TRBD1. What was sequenced was blood. The sequence derives from a man of 80 years or more in good health. The CDR3 reads CASRNDRAIEQFF. The CDR3 DNA reads as TGTGCCAGCAGAAACGACAGGGCGATTGAGCAGTTCTTC.